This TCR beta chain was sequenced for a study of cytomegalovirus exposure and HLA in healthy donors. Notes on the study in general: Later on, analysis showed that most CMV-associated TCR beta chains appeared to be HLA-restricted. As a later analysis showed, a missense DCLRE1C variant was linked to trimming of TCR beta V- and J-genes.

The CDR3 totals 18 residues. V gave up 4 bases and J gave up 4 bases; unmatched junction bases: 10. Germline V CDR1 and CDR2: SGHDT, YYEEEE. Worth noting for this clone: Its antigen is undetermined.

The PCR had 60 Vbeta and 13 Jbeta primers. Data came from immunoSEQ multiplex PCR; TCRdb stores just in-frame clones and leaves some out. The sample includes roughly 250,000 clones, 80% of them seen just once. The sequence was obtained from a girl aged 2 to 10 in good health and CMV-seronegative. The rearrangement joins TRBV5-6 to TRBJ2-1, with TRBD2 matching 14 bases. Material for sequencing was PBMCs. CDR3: CASSPLTSGRAEYNEQFF. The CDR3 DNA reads TGTGCCAGCAGCCCCCTGACTAGCGGGAGGGCGGAATACAATGAGCAGTTCTTC.